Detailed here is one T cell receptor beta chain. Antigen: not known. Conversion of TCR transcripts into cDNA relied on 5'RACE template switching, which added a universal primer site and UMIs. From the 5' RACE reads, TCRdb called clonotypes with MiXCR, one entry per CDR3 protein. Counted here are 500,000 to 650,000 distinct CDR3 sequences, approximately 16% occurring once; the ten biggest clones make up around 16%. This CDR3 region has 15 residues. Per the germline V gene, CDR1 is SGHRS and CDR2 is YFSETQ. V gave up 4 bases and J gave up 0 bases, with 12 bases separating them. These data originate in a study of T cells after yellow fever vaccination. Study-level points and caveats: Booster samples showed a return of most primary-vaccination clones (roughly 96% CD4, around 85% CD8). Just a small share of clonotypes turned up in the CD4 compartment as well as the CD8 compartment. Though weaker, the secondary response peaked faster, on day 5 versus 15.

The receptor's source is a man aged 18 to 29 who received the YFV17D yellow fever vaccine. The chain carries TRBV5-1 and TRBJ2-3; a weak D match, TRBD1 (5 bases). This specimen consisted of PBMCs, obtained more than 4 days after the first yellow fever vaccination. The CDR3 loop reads CASSQSGASTDTQYF. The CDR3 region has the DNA TGCGCCAGCAGCCAATCTGGGGCGAGCACAGATACGCAGTATTTT.